These 10 T cell receptor beta chains share one sample of origin, sequenced in a study of T cells in Graves' hyperthyroidism and ophthalmopathy. The CDR3 regions of TCR beta were amplified from RNA transcripts. Initially, a first-round RT-PCR of the TCR CDR3 employed the HTBI primer set. TCRdb re-derived calls from the multiplex PCR reads in MiXCR, one entry per CDR3 protein. Of a few hundred thousand distinct CDR3 sequences listed, roughly 14% are singletons. What was sequenced was blood. These receptors all come from a woman in her 30s with Graves' hyperthyroidism.

In its sample, this clonotype was seen many times. CDR3 DNA sequence: TGTGCCAGCAGTGAAGTTGGACAGGCAAAAAACTATGGCTACACCTTC. It encodes CASSEVGQAKNYGYTF. V is TRBV2 and J is TRBJ1-2; 7 nucleotides match TRBD1. This CDR3 spans 16 amino acids. Germline V CDR1 and CDR2: SNHLY, FYNNEI. J gave up 2 bases and V 1 base, and 7 bases lay outside the gene matches.

This clonotype was found many times. The chain recombines TRBV28 with TRBJ2-5; TRBD2 matches 14 bases. The CDR3 runs to 16 residues. CDR1 and CDR2 from the germline V gene are MDHEN and SYDVKM. The J segment lost 5 bases and the V segment lost 3 bases, leaving 5 bases of the junction unmatched. The CDR3 loop is CASSLEGTSGSETQYF. CDR3 DNA sequence: TGTGCCAGCAGTTTGGAAGGGACTAGCGGGAGTGAGACCCAGTACTTC. The entire variable domain, with the rest obtained from reference TRBV28 and TRBJ2-5, is as follows: DVKVTQSSRYLVKRTGEKVFLECVQDMDHENMFWYRQDPGLGLRLIYFSYDVKMKEKGDIPEGYSVSREKKERFSLILESASTNQTSMYLCASSLEGTSGSETQYFGPGTRLLVL.

This clonotype appeared a few times. The V and J genes are TRBV4-1 and TRBJ2-2; 8 bases align to TRBD1. Unmatched junction bases numbered 5, after V lost 5 bases and J lost 0 bases. This CDR3 spans 16 amino acids. Per the germline V gene, CDR1 is MGHRA and CDR2 is YSYEKL. CDR3 coding DNA: TGCGCCAGCAGCTACCGGGACAGGACGAACACCGGGGAGCTGTTTTTT. It is translated as CASSYRDRTNTGELFF.

The chain links TRBV19 to TRBJ2-1; 8 positions agree with TRBD2. Germline trimming cut 7 bases from V and 7 bases from J; bases unmatched to any gene: 6. The CDR3 totals 13 residues. The germline V gene has CDR1 LNHDA and CDR2 SQIVND (reference sequence). The CDR3 DNA reads as TGTGCCAGTAATGTCGGGGGGGGAAATGAGCAGTTCTTC. It translates to CASNVGGGNEQFF.

V is TRBV20-1 and J is TRBJ2-2, with a tentative D call TRBD2 (5 bases). Deletions cut 1 base from V and 4 bases from J, with 10 bases between. Germline V gene data show CDR1 as DFQATT and CDR2 as SNEGSKA (reference sequence). There are 14 residues in the CDR3. The CDR3 DNA sequence: TGCAGTGCTAGAGGTGGGAGTGTCACCGGGGAGCTGTTTTTT. Translation gives CSARGGSVTGELFF.

This clonotype was found a few times. The chain recombines TRBV20-1 with TRBJ2-5; the match to TRBD1 covers 7 bases. Germline CDR1 is DFQATT and CDR2 is SNEGSKA (reference sequence). V lost 6 bases and J lost 3; bases outside the gene matches: 4. The CDR3 is 12 amino acids. The CDR3 DNA follows: TGCAGTGCCGAGGGACAGAAAGAGACCCAGTACTTC. Its protein product is CSAEGQKETQYF.

As for this clonotype: This clone may be a read error of a much larger clone one base away. The chain has TRBV6-1 and TRBJ2-7; TRBD2 matches at 9 bases. This CDR3 has 20 amino acids. Germline-derived CDR1 and CDR2 are MNHNS and SASEGT. V lost 6 bases and J lost 4; bases outside the gene matches: 25. The CDR3 loop is CASSGVRAGTSPLSGYEQYF. The CDR3 bases are TGTGCCAGCAGCGGGGTTCGGGCCGGGACTAGCCCTTTGTCGGGATACGAGCAGTACTTC.

The chain recombines TRBV7-2 with TRBJ2-4, with TRBD1 matching over 8 bases. The V segment lost 4 bases and the J segment 8 bases; nucleotides outside the gene matches: 10. The CDR3 has 15 residues. In germline, CDR1 is SGHTA, CDR2 FQGNSA. The CDR3 loop reads CASSSQGAPSHIQYF. The CDR3 DNA sequence: TGTGCCAGCAGCTCCCAGGGGGCGCCCAGTCACATTCAGTACTTC.

This clonotype was seen repeatedly, ten times or more. The chain combines TRBV18 with TRBJ1-2; 7 nucleotides agree with TRBD1. Germline V gene sequence: CDR1 KGHSH, CDR2 LQKENI. This CDR3 contains 13 residues. The junction had 4 bases not matched to a gene; V was cut back by 3 bases and J by 6 bases. The CDR3 protein is CASSPSQGDGYTF. The CDR3, as DNA: TGTGCCAGCTCACCGTCCCAGGGGGATGGCTACACCTTC.

This chain uses TRBV3-1 with TRBJ2-1; 14 positions match TRBD2. V dropped 2 bases and J dropped 5; count of bases not matched to a gene: 5. The CDR3 is 17 amino acids. Germline CDR1 and CDR2: LGHDT and YNNKEL (reference sequence). For the CDR3, the DNA is TGTGCCAGCAGCCAACCGACTAGCGGGAGGGCGGACAATGAGCAGTTCTTC. Protein sequence: CASSQPTSGRADNEQFF.